These 9 T cell receptor beta chains were sequenced from one sample in a study of early T cells in non-severe SARS-CoV-2 infection (dated by TCRdb to 2020 to 2022). Receptor libraries were prepared by 5' RACE. The sequencer was a NextSeq 500. TCRdb's own reprocessing of the public reads used fastp at Q25 and MiXCR and kept productive beta chains. Entries are consolidated by CDR3 protein sequence, retaining the most common genes and DNA. The sample has about 52,000 distinct CDR3 sequences on record, more than 9.5% of them singletons. Of the sample, roughly an eighth is held by the ten largest clones. Sequenced input: whole blood. These receptors were collected from an adult who was a healthcare worker with PCR-confirmed SARS-CoV-2 infection or an uninfected control (not recorded which).

This clonotype was detected many times. V usage is TRBV6-2 or TRBV6-3 and J usage is TRBJ2-5, with D uncertain. This CDR3 comprises 13 residues. The germline V and J ends were trimmed by 2 bases and 7 bases, with 11 bases remaining between them. The germline gives CDR1 MNHEY, CDR2 SVGEGT. The CDR3 loop reads CASSYAGSGTQYF. The CDR3 region has the DNA TGTGCCAGCAGTTACGCCGGGTCGGGGACCCAGTACTTC.

This clonotype was recorded many times. The rearrangement joins TRBV12-3 or TRBV12-4 to TRBJ2-5; no clear D gene. The CDR3 has 10 amino acids. With 8 bases removed from V and 1 base from J, the gap between germline ends came to 2 bases. CDR3 loop: CASGQETQYF. The CDR3 nucleotides are TGTGCCAGCGGCCAAGAGACCCAGTACTTC.

At least ten counts were recorded for this clonotype. The CDR3, as DNA: TGTGCCAGCAGCTTAGGTGATGAAGTGAGTGGCTACACCTTC. This codes for CASSLGDEVSGYTF. The V and J genes are TRBV5-6 and TRBJ1-2; D is undetermined. The V and J ends lost 2 bases and 7 bases respectively, with 15 bases between them. CDR1 SGHDT and CDR2 YYEEEE come from the germline V gene. The CDR3 length is 14 residues.

The CDR3 region has the DNA TGTGCCAGCAGTTACGGGGACAGCTCCAACTATGGCTACACCTTC. Amino acid sequence: CASSYGDSSNYGYTF. The chain combines TRBV6-6 with TRBJ1-2, with 7 positions matching TRBD1. The CDR3 spans 15 residues. V was clipped by 2 bases and J by 2 bases; unmatched bases: 5. Germline CDR1 reads MNHNY; CDR2 reads SVGAGI (reference sequence).

This clonotype was counted ten times or more. The chain recombines TRBV12-3 or TRBV12-4 with TRBJ2-7, with D unresolved. CDR3 size: 12 residues. V gave up 5 bases and J gave up 2 bases, with 7 bases separating them. The CDR3 DNA sequence: TGTGCCAGCAGTCCTGGTCCCTACGAGCAGTACTTC. Protein: CASSPGPYEQYF.

This clonotype was picked up many times. This chain connects TRBV6-5 to TRBJ1-1; D gene unclear. The CDR3 consists of 18 residues. CDR1 is MNHEY, CDR2 SVGAGI, per germline. V was pared by 6 bases and J by 1 base, with 24 bases between. CDR3 residues: CASSRFMYHVPTNTEAFF. Written as DNA, the CDR3 is TGTGCCAGCAGCCGCTTTATGTATCATGTACCAACGAACACTGAAGCTTTCTTT.

The chain links TRBV29-1 to TRBJ1-6, with 8 bases that match TRBD1. The CDR3 has 14 residues. The ends lost 7 bases at V and 6 bases at J; junction bases unmatched: 8. Germline V gene data show CDR1 as SQVTM and CDR2 as ANQGSEA. The DNA for the CDR3 is TGCAGCGCCGTAACAGGGGGAGGTAATTCACCCCTCCACTTT. This gives the protein CSAVTGGGNSPLHF.

This clonotype was seen a handful of times. CDR3 DNA: TGTGCCAGCTCACCAACAGGACAGAACACTGAAGCTTTCTTT. Amino acids: CASSPTGQNTEAFF. The V and J genes are TRBV18 and TRBJ1-1; D might be TRBD1 (5 bases). CDR3 length equals 14 residues. CDR1 and CDR2 from the germline V gene are KGHSH and LQKENI. The V and J ends lost 2 bases and 1 base respectively, with 8 bases between them.

In this sample, this clonotype turned up many times. This chain links TRBV5-8 with TRBJ2-1; D gene ambiguous. The CDR3 length is 11 residues. Germline CDR1 reads SGHTS; CDR2 reads YDEGEE. Trimming removed 4 bases from V and 7 bases from J, with 6 bases in between. The CDR3: CASSVFNEQFF. CDR3 DNA sequence: TGTGCCAGCAGCGTCTTTAATGAGCAGTTCTTC.